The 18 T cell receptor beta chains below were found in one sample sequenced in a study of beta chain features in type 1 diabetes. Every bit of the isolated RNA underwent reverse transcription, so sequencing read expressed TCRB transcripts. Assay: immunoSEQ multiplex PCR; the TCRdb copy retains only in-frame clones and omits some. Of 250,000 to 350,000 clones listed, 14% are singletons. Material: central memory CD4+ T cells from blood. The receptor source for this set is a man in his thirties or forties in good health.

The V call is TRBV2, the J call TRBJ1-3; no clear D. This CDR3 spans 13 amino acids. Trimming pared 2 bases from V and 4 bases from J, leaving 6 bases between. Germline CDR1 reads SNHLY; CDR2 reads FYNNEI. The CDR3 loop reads CASSELGGNTIYF. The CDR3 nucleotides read TGTGCCAGCAGTGAACTTGGGGGAAACACCATATATTTT.

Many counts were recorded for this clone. For the CDR3, the DNA is TGTGCCAGCAGCGCGGGACAGCTTGAAGCTTTCTTT. Translated, it gives CASSAGQLEAFF. The genes are TRBV6-1 and TRBJ1-1; 7 bases fit TRBD1. The V segment lost 6 bases and the J segment 7 bases; nucleotides outside the gene matches: 5. This CDR3 has 12 amino acids. Per germline, CDR1 MNHNS and CDR2 SASEGT.

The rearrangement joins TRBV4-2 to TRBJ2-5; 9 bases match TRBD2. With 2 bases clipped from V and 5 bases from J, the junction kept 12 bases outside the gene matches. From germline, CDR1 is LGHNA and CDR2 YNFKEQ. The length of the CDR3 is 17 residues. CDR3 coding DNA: TGTGCCAGCAGCCAAACTGGCGCGGGAGGGCCTGGGGAGACCCAGTACTTC. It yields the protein CASSQTGAGGPGETQYF.

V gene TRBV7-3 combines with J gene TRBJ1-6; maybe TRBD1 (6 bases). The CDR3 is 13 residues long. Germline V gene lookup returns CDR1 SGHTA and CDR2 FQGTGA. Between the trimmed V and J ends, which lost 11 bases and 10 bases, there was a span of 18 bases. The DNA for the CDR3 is TGTGCCTCCAGGGGAGACGGCGCGTCACCCCTCCACTTT. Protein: CASRGDGASPLHF. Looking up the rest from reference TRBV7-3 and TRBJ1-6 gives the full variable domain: GAGVSQTPSNKVTEKGKYVELRCDPISGHTALYWYRQSLGQGPEFLIYFQGTGAADDSGLPNDRFFAVRPEGSVSTLKIQRTERGDSAVYLCASRGDGASPLHFGNGTRLTVT.

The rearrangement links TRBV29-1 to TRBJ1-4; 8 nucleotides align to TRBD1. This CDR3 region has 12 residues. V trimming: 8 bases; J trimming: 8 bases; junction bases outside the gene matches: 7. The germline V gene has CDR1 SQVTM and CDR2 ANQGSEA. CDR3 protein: CSIGQGGEKLFF. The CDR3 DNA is TGCAGCATAGGACAGGGTGGAGAAAAACTGTTTTTT.

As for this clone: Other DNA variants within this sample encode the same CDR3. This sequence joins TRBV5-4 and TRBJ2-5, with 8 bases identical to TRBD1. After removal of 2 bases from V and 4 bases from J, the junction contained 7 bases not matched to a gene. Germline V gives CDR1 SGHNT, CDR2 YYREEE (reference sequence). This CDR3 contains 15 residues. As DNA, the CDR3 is TGTGCCAGCAGCTTAGGTGACAGGGGTCGAGAGACCCAGTACTTC. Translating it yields CASSLGDRGRETQYF.

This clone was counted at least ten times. This chain's CDR3 is CASIKDRAGNTIYF. In DNA, the CDR3 is TGTGCCAGCATCAAGGACAGGGCTGGAAACACCATATATTTT. This sequence joins TRBV7-8 and TRBJ1-3, with TRBD1 identical over 8 bases. Looked up from germline, CDR1 is SGHVS and CDR2 is FQNEAQ. CDR3 size: 14 residues. V lost 7 bases, J lost 2 bases, and 4 bases stayed unmatched.

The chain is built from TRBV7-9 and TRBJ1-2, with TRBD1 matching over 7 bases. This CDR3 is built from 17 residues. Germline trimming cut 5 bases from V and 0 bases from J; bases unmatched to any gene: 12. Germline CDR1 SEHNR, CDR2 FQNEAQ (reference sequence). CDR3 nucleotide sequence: TGTGCCAGCAGCCGCGATCTGGGACAGATAACTAACTATGGCTACACCTTC. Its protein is CASSRDLGQITNYGYTF.

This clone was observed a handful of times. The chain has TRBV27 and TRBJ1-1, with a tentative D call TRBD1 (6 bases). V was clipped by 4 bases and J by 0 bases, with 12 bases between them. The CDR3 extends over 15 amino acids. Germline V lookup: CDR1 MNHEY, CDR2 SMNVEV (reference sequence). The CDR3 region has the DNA TGTGCCAGCAGTTACCGCAGGGGCATGAACACTGAAGCTTTCTTT. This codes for CASSYRRGMNTEAFF.

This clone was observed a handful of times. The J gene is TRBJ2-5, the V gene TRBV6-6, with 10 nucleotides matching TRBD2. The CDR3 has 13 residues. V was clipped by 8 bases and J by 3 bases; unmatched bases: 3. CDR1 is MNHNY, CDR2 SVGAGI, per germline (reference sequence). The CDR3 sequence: CASQRGGKETQYF. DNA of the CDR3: TGTGCCAGCCAGCGGGGGGGAAAAGAGACCCAGTACTTC.

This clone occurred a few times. The CDR3 region is CASSAPAGGIKTQYF. The DNA for the CDR3 is TGTGCCAGCAGTGCCCCGGCAGGGGGCATAAAGACCCAGTACTTC. The chain uses TRBV2 and TRBJ2-5; 8 positions match TRBD1. V was pared by 4 bases and J by 6 bases, with 10 bases of the junction left unmatched. The CDR3 has 15 amino acids. Germline assignment: CDR1 SNHLY and CDR2 FYNNEI.

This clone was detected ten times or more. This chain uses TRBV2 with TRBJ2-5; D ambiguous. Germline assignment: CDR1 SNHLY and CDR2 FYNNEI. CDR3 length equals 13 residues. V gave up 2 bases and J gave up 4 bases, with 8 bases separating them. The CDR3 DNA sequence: TGTGCCAGCAGTGAACTAGAGATAGAGACCCAGTACTTC. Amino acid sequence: CASSELEIETQYF.

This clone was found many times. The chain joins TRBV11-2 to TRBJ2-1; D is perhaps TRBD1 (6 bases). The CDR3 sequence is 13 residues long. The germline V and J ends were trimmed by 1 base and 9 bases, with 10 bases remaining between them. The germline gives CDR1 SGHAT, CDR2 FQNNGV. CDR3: CASSLGGTTEQFF. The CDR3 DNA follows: TGTGCCAGCAGCTTAGGGGGGACAACTGAGCAGTTCTTC.

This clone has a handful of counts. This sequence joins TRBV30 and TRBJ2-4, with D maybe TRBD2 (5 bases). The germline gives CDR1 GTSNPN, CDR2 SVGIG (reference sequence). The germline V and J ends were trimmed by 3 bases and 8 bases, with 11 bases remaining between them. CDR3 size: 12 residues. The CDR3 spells CAWSPLRDIQYF. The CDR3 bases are TGTGCCTGGAGCCCGTTGAGGGACATTCAGTACTTC.

The CDR3 protein is CASSWTSGYNEQFF. The CDR3 nucleotides are TGTGCCAGCAGCTGGACTAGCGGATACAATGAGCAGTTCTTC. V is TRBV9 and J is TRBJ2-1; 10 bases map to TRBD2. The J segment lost 4 bases and the V segment lost 4 bases, leaving 2 bases of the junction unmatched. CDR3 size: 14 residues. Germline V gene sequence: CDR1 SGDLS, CDR2 YYNGEE.

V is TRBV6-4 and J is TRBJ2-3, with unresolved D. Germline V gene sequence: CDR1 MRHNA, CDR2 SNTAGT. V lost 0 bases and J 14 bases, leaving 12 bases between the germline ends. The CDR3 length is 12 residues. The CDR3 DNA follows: TGTGCCAGCAGTGACTCCGGCCCTTTATTGTATTTT. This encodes CASSDSGPLLYF.

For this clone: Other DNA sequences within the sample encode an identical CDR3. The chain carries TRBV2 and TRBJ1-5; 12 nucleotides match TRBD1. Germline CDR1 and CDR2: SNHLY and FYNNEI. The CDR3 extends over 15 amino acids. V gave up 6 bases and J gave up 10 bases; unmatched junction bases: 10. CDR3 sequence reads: CASSRDRGRSQPQHF. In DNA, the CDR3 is TGTGCCAGCAGCCGGGACAGGGGGCGTAGTCAACCCCAGCATTTT.

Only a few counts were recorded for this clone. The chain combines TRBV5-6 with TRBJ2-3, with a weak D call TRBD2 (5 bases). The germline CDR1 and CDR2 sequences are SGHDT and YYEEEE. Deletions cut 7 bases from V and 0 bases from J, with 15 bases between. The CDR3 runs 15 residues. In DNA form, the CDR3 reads TGTGCCAGCGCCCAAGCGGAACTAAGCACAGATACGCAGTATTTT. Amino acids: CASAQAELSTDTQYF. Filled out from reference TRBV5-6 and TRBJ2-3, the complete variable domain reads DAGVTQSPTHLIKTRGQQVTLRCSPKSGHDTVSWYQQALGQGPQFIFQYYEEEERQRGNFPDRFSGHQFPNYSSELNVNALLLGDSALYLCASAQAELSTDTQYFGPGTRLTVL.